This TCR beta chain was found in a study of T cells expressing NK-cell markers. Study-level information: HCMV serostatus: most of the eight sequenced donors positive, one negative. The study's findings and limits: HCMV specificity was not established for the expanded NKG2C+ T cell clones.

In generating TCR beta cDNA, 5'RACE template switching with UMIs was used. Following a re-call of the 5' RACE reads, TCRdb has one entry per CDR3 protein and lacks DNA. This listing includes about 460,000 distinct CDR3 sequences. There are 14 residues in the CDR3. In the case of this clonotype: The antigen remains unidentified.

Sample: blood T cells: a sorted CD56 or NKG2C T cell subset, CD4+ or CD8+ T cells, or bulk PBMC T cells (not recorded which). The J gene is TRBJ2-4, the V gene TRBV12-3 or TRBV12-4; there is no DNA to check the TCRdb D call of TRBD2. The sequence derives from a woman in her forties or fifties in good health. CDR3: CASSAGLAKNIQYF.